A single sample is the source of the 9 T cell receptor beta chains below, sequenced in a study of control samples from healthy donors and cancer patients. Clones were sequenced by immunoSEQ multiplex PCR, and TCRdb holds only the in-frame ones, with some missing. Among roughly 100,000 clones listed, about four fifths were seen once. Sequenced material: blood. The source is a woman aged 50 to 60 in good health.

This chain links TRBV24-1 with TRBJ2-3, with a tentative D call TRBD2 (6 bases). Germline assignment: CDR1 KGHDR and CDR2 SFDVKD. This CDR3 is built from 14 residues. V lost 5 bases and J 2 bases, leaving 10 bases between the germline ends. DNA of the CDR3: TGTGCCACCAGTGCCCCACTAGCCACAGATACGCAGTATTTT. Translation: CATSAPLATDTQYF.

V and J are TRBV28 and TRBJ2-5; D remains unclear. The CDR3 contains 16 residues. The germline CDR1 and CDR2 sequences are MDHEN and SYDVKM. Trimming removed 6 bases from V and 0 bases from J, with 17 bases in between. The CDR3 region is CASSRTTLGYQETQYF. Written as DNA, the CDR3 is TGTGCCAGCAGCCGAACGACCCTTGGATACCAAGAGACCCAGTACTTC.

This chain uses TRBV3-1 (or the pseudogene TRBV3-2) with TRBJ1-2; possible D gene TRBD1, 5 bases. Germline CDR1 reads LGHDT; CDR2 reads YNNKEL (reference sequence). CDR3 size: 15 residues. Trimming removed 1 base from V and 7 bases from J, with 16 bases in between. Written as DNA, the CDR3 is TGTGCCAGCAGCCAAGGGGACCGAGGCAGGTCTGGCTACACCTTC. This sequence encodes CASSQGDRGRSGYTF.

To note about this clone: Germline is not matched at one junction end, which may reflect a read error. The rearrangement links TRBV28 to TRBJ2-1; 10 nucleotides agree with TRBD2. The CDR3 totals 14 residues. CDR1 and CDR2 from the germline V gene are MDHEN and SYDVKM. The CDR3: CAISSGGPYNEQFF. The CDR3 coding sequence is TGTGCCATCAGTAGCGGGGGGCCTTACAATGAGCAGTTCTTC.

This CDR3 reads CASSSDGLNEKLFF. Here the CDR3 DNA reads TGCGCCAGCAGCTCGGACGGTCTGAATGAAAAACTGTTTTTT. The rearrangement uses TRBV5-1 and TRBJ1-4; D unresolved. V dropped 3 bases and J dropped 5 bases, with 11 bases sitting between them. CDR1 is SGHRS, CDR2 YFSETQ, per germline. CDR3 length equals 14 residues. Full variable domain (remainder filled in from reference TRBV5-1 and TRBJ1-4): KAGVTQTPRYLIKTRGQQVTLSCSPISGHRSVSWYQQTPGQGLQFLFEYFSETQRNKGNFPGRFSGRQFSNSRSEMNVSTLELGDSALYLCASSSDGLNEKLFFGSGTQLSVL.

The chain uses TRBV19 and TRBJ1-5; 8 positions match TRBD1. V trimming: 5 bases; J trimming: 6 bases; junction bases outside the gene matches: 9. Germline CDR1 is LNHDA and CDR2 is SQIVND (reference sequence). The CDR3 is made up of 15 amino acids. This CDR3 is CASSVAGGAGQPQHF. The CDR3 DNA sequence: TGTGCCAGTAGTGTTGCAGGGGGCGCAGGTCAGCCCCAGCATTTT.

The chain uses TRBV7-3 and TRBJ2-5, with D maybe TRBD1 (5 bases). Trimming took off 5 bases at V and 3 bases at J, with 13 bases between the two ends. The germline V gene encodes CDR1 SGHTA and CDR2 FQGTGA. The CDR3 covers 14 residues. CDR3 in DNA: TGTGCCAGCAGCGTCAGGGCGTCCGAAGAGACCCAGTACTTC. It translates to CASSVRASEETQYF.

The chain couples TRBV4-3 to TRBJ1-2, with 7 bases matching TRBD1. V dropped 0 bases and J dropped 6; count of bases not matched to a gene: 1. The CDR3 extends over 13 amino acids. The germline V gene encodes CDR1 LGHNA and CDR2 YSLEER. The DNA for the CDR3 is TGCGCCAGCAGCCAAGACAGGGGGAATGGCTACACCTTC. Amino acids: CASSQDRGNGYTF.

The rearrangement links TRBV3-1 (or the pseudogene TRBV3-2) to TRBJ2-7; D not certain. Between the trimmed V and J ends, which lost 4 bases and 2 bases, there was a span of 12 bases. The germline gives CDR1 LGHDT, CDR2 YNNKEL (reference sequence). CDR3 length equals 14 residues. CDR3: CASSLDLATYEQYF. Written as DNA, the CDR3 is TGTGCCAGCAGCCTGGACCTCGCAACCTACGAGCAGTACTTC.